This TCR beta chain was obtained from a study of blood T cell repertoires in COVID-19. The overall study: The United States, Italy and Spain supplied acute and convalescent COVID-19 samples. T cells, B-cell-depleted T cells, or PBMCs supplied cDNA or gDNA.

V gave up 3 bases and J gave up 1 base, with 3 bases separating them. The CDR3 loop spans 12 amino acids. The germline V gene encodes CDR1 SGHTA and CDR2 FQGNSA. The protocol was immunoSEQ multiplex PCR, while the TCRdb copy is restricted to in-frame clones and leaves out a portion. In the table there are around 58,000 clones, 85% to 90% of which are singletons. This clone was seen a single time. The V call is TRBV7-2, the J call TRBJ1-1; no clear D. The sequence came from a man between 60 and 70 years old with active COVID-19. Sequencing was carried out using peripheral blood. CDR3 nucleotides: TGTGCCAGCAGCTTCTCGAACACTGAAGCTTTCTTT. Its protein product is CASSFSNTEAFF.